These 23 T cell receptor beta chains were sequenced from one sample in a study of cytomegalovirus exposure and HLA in healthy donors. In the PCR, 60 Vbeta and 13 Jbeta primers were used. Libraries were prepared by immunoSEQ multiplex PCR; TCRdb keeps only in-frame clonotypes and omits some of them. In the table there are a few hundred thousand clones, about 90% of which are singletons. Sequencing input: PBMCs. The receptors come from a woman between 18 and 29 years old in good health and CMV-seronegative.

The CDR3 loop is CASLEGTNYGYTF. As DNA, the CDR3 is TGTGCCAGCCTGGAGGGGACCAACTATGGCTACACCTTC. The rearrangement joins TRBV2 to TRBJ1-2; the D gene is possibly TRBD1 (5 bases). This CDR3 region has 13 residues. Trimming cost V 8 bases and J 2 bases, with 12 bases left between them. CDR1 is SNHLY, CDR2 FYNNEI, per germline.

A single count supports this clone. CDR3: CASSRGQGSYEQYF. In DNA form, the CDR3 reads TGCGCCAGCAGCAGGGGACAGGGGTCCTACGAGCAGTACTTC. The V gene is TRBV5-1, the J gene TRBJ2-7; 10 bases agree with TRBD1. The V segment lost 4 bases and the J segment 1 base; nucleotides outside the gene matches: 2. From germline, CDR1 is SGHRS and CDR2 YFSETQ. This CDR3 has 14 residues.

The V call is TRBV15, the J call TRBJ1-2; weak D call: TRBD1 (5 bases). Germline CDR1 LNHNV, CDR2 YYDKDF (reference sequence). V lost 0 bases to trimming and J lost 7 bases, with 18 bases between them. This CDR3 is built from 16 residues. The CDR3 sequence: CATSRDRGAISGGYTF. CDR3 nucleotide sequence: TGTGCCACCAGCAGAGATAGGGGTGCTATTTCGGGTGGCTACACCTTC.

Turning to this clone: This sample includes further DNA sequences coding for the same CDR3. This chain connects TRBV30 to TRBJ1-6, with D possibly being TRBD1 (6 bases). V was cut by 2 bases and J by 0 bases, with 14 bases left in between. The germline CDR1 and CDR2 sequences are GTSNPN and SVGIG (reference sequence). The CDR3 spans 17 residues. The CDR3 DNA reads TGTGCCTGGAGTCAGGGGACGGCTAGCTCCTATAATTCACCCCTCCACTTT. Translated: CAWSQGTASSYNSPLHF.

CDR3 protein: CASSTLTSGGSTDTQYF. In DNA, the CDR3 is TGCGCCAGCAGCACCTTAACTAGCGGCGGTAGCACAGATACGCAGTATTTT. V gene TRBV5-1 combines with J gene TRBJ2-3; 8 bases are a match to TRBD2. This CDR3 is built from 17 residues. Germline V gene lookup returns CDR1 SGHRS and CDR2 YFSETQ. V shed 4 bases and J 0 bases; nucleotides not matched to a gene: 10.

The chain uses TRBV4-1 and TRBJ1-2; unclear D gene. The CDR3 is made up of 16 amino acids. Germline values: CDR1 MGHRA, CDR2 YSYEKL. Trimming stripped 4 bases from V and 0 bases from J, with 15 bases between. Here the CDR3 DNA reads TGCGCCAGCAGCCTAGACTGGGCCTCAGCTAACTATGGCTACACCTTC. This gives the protein CASSLDWASANYGYTF.

As for this clone: A junction end diverges from the germline sequence, so it may reflect a read error. In the same sample, other DNA sequences code for this CDR3. The chain has TRBV6-1 and TRBJ1-6; the D gene is possibly TRBD1 (6 bases). The CDR3 consists of 14 residues. Germline CDR1 MNHNS, CDR2 SASEGT. The CDR3, as DNA: TGTGCAACAACAGGGCTATCCTATAATTCCCCCCTCCACTTT. This translates into CATTGLSYNSPLHF.

The chain carries TRBV7-2 and TRBJ1-5; 11 bases align to TRBD1. Germline V gene lookup returns CDR1 SGHTA and CDR2 FQGNSA. CDR3 length equals 17 residues. With 1 base clipped from V and 0 bases from J, the junction kept 2 bases outside the gene matches. The CDR3 region has the DNA TGTGCCAGCAGCTTAGGGGACAGGGGGGGTAGCAATCAGCCCCAGCATTTT. It translates to CASSLGDRGGSNQPQHF.

This rearrangement joins TRBV5-6 to TRBJ1-4; 7 nucleotides line up with TRBD1. Germline V lookup: CDR1 SGHDT, CDR2 YYEEEE. With V trimmed by 3 bases and J by 8 bases, 7 bases remained unmatched. The CDR3 runs 14 residues. The CDR3 DNA is TGTGCCAGCAGCTGGGGACAGTCCAGGGAAAAACTGTTTTTT. Translation: CASSWGQSREKLFF.

The V call is TRBV11-2, the J call TRBJ2-7; the D gene is possibly TRBD2 (5 bases). CDR1 and CDR2 from the germline V gene are SGHAT and FQNNGV. There are 13 residues in the CDR3. V lost 3 bases and J lost 6, with 12 bases in between. This CDR3 reads CASSFEGSREQYF. In nucleotides, the CDR3 is TGTGCCAGCAGCTTTGAGGGTTCTCGCGAGCAGTACTTC.

V usage is TRBV6-1 and J usage is TRBJ2-2; D is perhaps TRBD2 (6 bases). Germline V gene sequence: CDR1 MNHNS, CDR2 SASEGT. V was pared by 7 bases and J by 5 bases, with 17 bases between. There are 15 residues in the CDR3. This chain's CDR3 is CASISSGGLTGELFF. CDR3 DNA: TGTGCCAGCATTTCGTCCGGGGGATTGACCGGGGAGCTGTTTTTT.

Notes on this clone: The sample holds other DNA sequences that translate to the same CDR3. This chain uses TRBV5-1 with TRBJ2-3; D is unclear. Trimming took off 3 bases at V and 2 bases at J, with 4 bases between the two ends. This CDR3 is built from 12 residues. The germline gives CDR1 SGHRS, CDR2 YFSETQ. CDR3 protein: CASSSSTDTQYF. The CDR3 DNA sequence: TGCGCCAGCAGCTCCTCCACAGATACGCAGTATTTT.

The gene calls are TRBV30 and TRBJ1-2, with 9 bases lining up with TRBD1. The ends lost 2 bases at V and 3 bases at J; junction bases unmatched: 7. The CDR3 is 15 amino acids. Per germline, CDR1 GTSNPN and CDR2 SVGIG (reference sequence). CDR3 sequence reads: CAWSQGTGSDYGYTF. The CDR3 DNA reads TGTGCCTGGAGTCAGGGGACAGGGTCGGACTATGGCTACACCTTC.

This sequence joins TRBV11-2 and TRBJ2-3; D is possibly TRBD1 (5 bases). V was shortened by 7 bases and J by 3 bases, with 11 bases between the two germline ends. Looked up from germline, CDR1 is SGHAT and CDR2 is FQNNGV. The CDR3 loop spans 13 amino acids. This chain's CDR3 is CASTPSGTDTQYF. The CDR3 DNA reads as TGTGCCAGCACCCCTTCAGGGACAGATACGCAGTATTTT.

V usage is TRBV19 and J usage is TRBJ2-1; the match to TRBD1 covers 9 bases. Germline CDR1 and CDR2: LNHDA and SQIVND (reference sequence). The CDR3 spans 15 residues. V dropped 6 bases and J dropped 0; count of bases not matched to a gene: 3. CDR3 DNA: TGTGCCAGTAGCAGACAGGGGGTCTCCTACAATGAGCAGTTCTTC. The encoded protein is CASSRQGVSYNEQFF. Variable domain in full (rest from reference TRBV19 and TRBJ2-1): DGGITQSPKYLFRKEGQNVTLSCEQNLNHDAMYWYRQDPGQGLRLIYYSQIVNDFQKGDIAEGYSVSREKKESFPLTVTSAQKNPTAFYLCASSRQGVSYNEQFFGPGTRLTVL.

V is TRBV5-1 and J is TRBJ2-7; 8 positions match TRBD1. CDR3 length: 18 residues. Looked up from germline, CDR1 is SGHRS and CDR2 is YFSETQ. With 4 bases clipped from V and 9 bases from J, the junction kept 24 bases outside the gene matches. For the CDR3, the DNA is TGCGCCAGCAGCCGGCTCGGGACAGGTAACCCTACTCTACGAGGGCAGTACTTC. It specifies CASSRLGTGNPTLRGQYF.

This clone has a handful of counts. The chain links TRBV9 to TRBJ2-7; tentatively, D is TRBD1 (5 bases). V dropped 0 bases and J dropped 2 bases, with 9 bases sitting between them. Germline CDR1 and CDR2: SGDLS and YYNGEE. The CDR3 has 14 residues. Written as DNA, the CDR3 is TGTGCCAGCAGCGTAGGGGGCTCCACCTACGAGCAGTACTTC. Its translation: CASSVGGSTYEQYF.

The chain couples TRBV25-1 to TRBJ1-3, with a tentative D call TRBD1 (6 bases). The germline V gene has CDR1 MGHDK and CDR2 SYGVNS. The CDR3 runs to 15 residues. V gave up 5 bases and J gave up 2 bases, with 13 bases separating them. CDR3 sequence: CASSPQGGPGNTIYF. The CDR3 nucleotides read TGTGCCAGCAGTCCCCAAGGGGGACCTGGAAACACCATATATTTT.

The V gene is TRBV2, the J gene TRBJ1-4; possibly TRBD1 for D (6 bases). CDR3 length: 12 residues. Trimming removed 10 bases at V and 12 bases at J, with 18 bases between. The V gene's germline CDR1 is SNHLY and CDR2 FYNNEI. The CDR3 protein is CATRPDSLQLFF. As DNA, the CDR3 is TGTGCCACTAGGCCGGACAGTCTGCAACTGTTTTTT. The full variable domain, in which reference TRBV2 and TRBJ1-4 provide the parts outside the CDR3, is EPEVTQTPSHQVTQMGQEVILRCVPISNHLYFYWYRQILGQKVEFLVSFYNNEISEKSEIFDDQFSVERPDGSNFTLKIRSTKLEDSAMYFCATRPDSLQLFFGSGTQLSVL.

The chain joins TRBV6-5 to TRBJ2-1, with 8 positions matching TRBD2. From germline, CDR1 is MNHEY and CDR2 SVGAGI. Trimming at V came to 0 bases and at J to 6 bases, leaving 7 bases not matched to a gene. The CDR3 extends over 16 amino acids. CDR3 bases: TGTGCCAGCAGTTACTCTCGGGGGGGGGCGGGCAATGAGCAGTTCTTC. Translation gives CASSYSRGGAGNEQFF.

This rearrangement joins TRBV30 to TRBJ2-2; no clear D gene. CDR3 length: 13 amino acids. CDR1 is GTSNPN and CDR2 is SVGIG in the germline V gene (reference sequence). With 0 bases removed from V and 8 bases from J, the gap between germline ends came to 10 bases. The DNA of the CDR3 is TGTGCCTGGAGTGTACGATCGGTTGGGGAGCTGTTTTTT. Its protein product is CAWSVRSVGELFF.

The chain carries TRBV19 and TRBJ2-2, with D tentatively TRBD1 (6 bases). CDR3 length: 15 residues. Looked up from germline, CDR1 is LNHDA and CDR2 is SQIVND (reference sequence). The germline V and J ends were trimmed by 7 bases and 5 bases, with 17 bases remaining between them. The CDR3 here is CASTPPWGHTGELFF. The DNA of the CDR3 is TGTGCCAGTACCCCGCCCTGGGGGCATACCGGGGAGCTGTTTTTT.

V gene TRBV7-9 combines with J gene TRBJ1-1; D is ambiguous. V shed 9 bases and J shed 1 base, with 15 bases lying between them. Germline loops: CDR1 SEHNR, CDR2 FQNEAQ (reference sequence). The CDR3 runs to 14 residues. CDR3 protein: CASTREGQNTEAFF. CDR3 nucleotides: TGTGCCAGTACTAGGGAAGGGCAGAACACTGAAGCTTTCTTT.